This T cell receptor beta chain was captured by sequencing in a study of regulatory T cells in long-lasting Graves disease. Regarding the study as a whole: No thyroid tissue was studied; the work used peripheral blood only.

The CDR3 totals 14 residues. The germline V gene has CDR1 SNHLY and CDR2 FYNNEI. Trimming took 1 base from V and 7 from J; bases not matched to a gene: 6. According to the study, TCR beta libraries were built with iRepertoire HTBI primers and CDR3-region Arm-PCR. MiXCR was run by TCRdb on the multiplex PCR reads, yielding one entry per CDR3 protein. The sample contains 300,000 to 350,000 distinct CDR3 sequences, around a fifth of which appear only once. This clonotype was seen many times. Its antigen is unidentified. Noted time point: persistent/refractory GD, antithyroid drugs over 5 years with positive TRAb. Making the TCR library involved RNA that had been extracted from PBMCs.

The specimen comprised peripheral blood mononuclear cells (PBMCs), sampled when the disease was refractory, from a patient treated with antithyroid drugs. The chain employs TRBV2 and TRBJ1-1; 7 bases line up with TRBD1. This receptor was taken from a female donor with Graves disease. The CDR3 protein is CASSEGYTGDEAFF. The CDR3 DNA sequence: TGTGCCAGCAGTGAAGGTTACACAGGGGATGAAGCTTTCTTT.